The 21 T cell receptor beta chains in this list originate from one sample, sequenced in a study of post-analysis software for immune sequencing data. The TCR beta cDNA libraries contained unique molecular identifiers. MiXCR, run by TCRdb on the PCR reads, gives a single entry per CDR3 protein. This sample yields roughly 430,000 distinct CDR3 sequences, of which 30% to 40% are seen a single time; 7.5% to 8.5% belongs to the top ten. Study-wide findings and caveats: Compared with controls, patients had more of about five TRBV segments, including TRBV5-6, TRBV5-1 and TRBV20-1.

Their cognate antigens are unknown. Sequencing used blood. All receptors derive from a girl aged 2 to 9 with multiple sclerosis.

The chain has TRBV7-2 and TRBJ2-3; 12 bases are a match to TRBD2. This CDR3 contains 19 residues. The V and J ends lost 5 bases and 0 bases, in that order; junction bases with no gene match: 12. Germline CDR1 and CDR2: SGHTA and FQGNSA. The CDR3 region has the DNA TGTGCCAGCAGCGCCAGGGGGCTAGCGGGAGGGCCTAGCACAGATACGCAGTATTTT. Its protein is CASSARGLAGGPSTDTQYF.

The V gene is TRBV20-1, the J gene TRBJ2-5; D unclear. V shed 7 bases and J shed 2 bases, with 8 bases lying between them. The CDR3 covers 11 residues. Germline V lookup: CDR1 DFQATT, CDR2 SNEGSKA (reference sequence). The CDR3: CSVRRQETQYF. CDR3 coding DNA: TGCAGTGTGCGGCGGCAAGAGACCCAGTACTTC.

The CDR3 here is CSARVGTYEQYF. In DNA, the CDR3 is TGCAGTGCTAGAGTAGGGACCTACGAGCAGTACTTC. The V call is TRBV20-1, the J call TRBJ2-7; D gene unclear. V lost 1 base and J lost 2, with 6 bases in between. This CDR3 has 12 amino acids. Looked up from germline, CDR1 is DFQATT and CDR2 is SNEGSKA (reference sequence).

This clonotype was seen a handful of times. The J gene is TRBJ2-4, the V gene TRBV27; possible D gene TRBD2, 5 bases. Germline CDR1 MNHEY, CDR2 SMNVEV (reference sequence). Between the trimmed V and J ends, which lost 2 bases and 7 bases, there was a span of 9 bases. The CDR3 covers 13 residues. CDR3 sequence reads: CASSLRGSNIQYF. In DNA, the CDR3 is TGTGCCAGCAGTTTAAGAGGGTCGAACATTCAGTACTTC.

The CDR3, as DNA: TGTGCCAGCAGTTTAACCGGGACAGGTTCTTTTCGGGGCGAGCAGTACTTC. It is translated as CASSLTGTGSFRGEQYF. The chain employs TRBV28 and TRBJ2-5; 8 nucleotides align to TRBD1. The DNA end is more similar to TRBJ2-7, so the J call may be wrong. The CDR3 has 17 amino acids. From germline, CDR1 is MDHEN and CDR2 SYDVKM.

V gene TRBV3-1 combines with J gene TRBJ2-5; no clear D gene. The assigned J gene may be wrong: the sequence end matches TRBJ2-4 better. Germline lookup yields CDR1 LGHDT and CDR2 YNNKEL (reference sequence). The CDR3 contains 12 residues. The CDR3, as DNA: TGTGCCAGCAGCCAAGGTATTAACATTCAGTACTTC. Its translation: CASSQGINIQYF.

The chain combines TRBV20-1 with TRBJ1-5; 8 bases map to TRBD1. V dropped 6 bases and J dropped 3; count of bases not matched to a gene: 7. The CDR3 sequence is 14 residues long. Per germline, CDR1 DFQATT and CDR2 SNEGSKA (reference sequence). CDR3 DNA sequence: TGCAGTGCCTCACGGACAGGGCACAATCAGCCCCAGCATTTT. Its protein product is CSASRTGHNQPQHF.

This chain connects TRBV7-6 to TRBJ2-3; 12 bases align to TRBD2. This CDR3 region has 15 residues. J was trimmed by 5 bases and V by 4 bases; bases with no gene match: 4. The germline V gene encodes CDR1 SGHVS and CDR2 FNYEAQ. DNA for the CDR3: TGTGCCAGCAGCTCACTAGCGGGGGGCGGAGATACGCAGTATTTT. It translates to CASSSLAGGGDTQYF. The variable domain in full, with the rest retrieved from reference TRBV7-6 and TRBJ2-3, is GAGVSQSPRYKVTKRGQDVALRCDPISGHVSLYWYRQALGQGPEFLTYFNYEAQQDKSGLPNDRFSAERPEGSISTLTIQRTEQRDSAMYRCASSSLAGGGDTQYFGPGTRLTVL.

The J gene is TRBJ2-5, the V gene TRBV28; 8 bases match TRBD1. The germline gives CDR1 MDHEN, CDR2 SYDVKM. The CDR3 sequence is 13 residues long. The V and J ends lost 8 bases and 11 bases, in that order; junction bases with no gene match: 13. CDR3 DNA: TGTGCCAGCGTTAGACAGGGGTACAATGAGCAGTACTTC. Encoded protein: CASVRQGYNEQYF.

The chain combines TRBV10-2 with TRBJ1-2; no definite D call. Trimming took 6 bases from V and 3 from J, leaving 5 bases between them. This CDR3 region has 11 residues. Germline values: CDR1 WSHSY, CDR2 SAAADI. The CDR3 spells CASRTDYGYTF. The DNA for the CDR3 is TGCGCCAGCAGGACTGACTATGGCTACACCTTC.

The V and J genes are TRBV5-1 and TRBJ1-5; no clear D. This CDR3 has 15 amino acids. V was cut by 4 bases and J by 0 bases, with 11 bases left in between. CDR1 is SGHRS, CDR2 YFSETQ, per germline. The DNA of the CDR3 is TGCGCCAGCAGCCCGGACGACCCTAGCAATCAGCCCCAGCATTTT. It translates to CASSPDDPSNQPQHF.

This clonotype showed up just a few times. V usage is TRBV6-6 and J usage is TRBJ2-7, with TRBD1 as a possible D gene (5 bases). This CDR3 is 14 amino acids long. CDR1 MNHNY and CDR2 SVGAGI come from the germline V gene (reference sequence). Trimming left V 5 bases short and J 0 bases short, with 11 bases between. This chain's CDR3 is CASSQTDVSYEQYF. The CDR3 DNA follows: TGTGCCAGCAGTCAGACAGATGTCTCCTACGAGCAGTACTTC.

This sequence joins TRBV9 and TRBJ1-1; a possible D gene is TRBD1 (5 bases). This CDR3 is 15 amino acids long. Germline V gene sequence: CDR1 SGDLS, CDR2 YYNGEE. The V and J ends lost 3 bases and 6 bases respectively, with 18 bases between them. The CDR3 DNA reads TGTGCCAGCAGCGGGCCGGGGCCCCTAGGGTCTGAAGCTTTCTTT. Amino acid sequence: CASSGPGPLGSEAFF.

V and J are TRBV19 and TRBJ1-4; no firm D call. The V and J ends lost 6 bases and 8 bases respectively, with 13 bases between them. The germline V gene encodes CDR1 LNHDA and CDR2 SQIVND (reference sequence). CDR3 length equals 13 residues. This CDR3 is CASRGSSREKLFF. DNA for the CDR3: TGTGCCAGTAGAGGGTCCTCGCGGGAAAAACTGTTTTTT.

The chain is built from TRBV7-9 and TRBJ2-4; weak D call: TRBD2 (6 bases). V lost 1 base and J lost 1, with 14 bases in between. The germline V gene has CDR1 SEHNR and CDR2 FQNEAQ (reference sequence). The CDR3 is made up of 17 amino acids. CDR3 sequence reads: CASSLGGAWGAKNIQYF. In nucleotides, the CDR3 is TGTGCCAGCAGCTTAGGCGGGGCCTGGGGGGCCAAAAACATTCAGTACTTC. Full variable domain (outside the CDR3, taken from reference TRBV7-9 and TRBJ2-4): DTGVSQNPRHKITKRGQNVTFRCDPISEHNRLYWYRQTLGQGPEFLTYFQNEAQLEKSRLLSDRFSAERPKGSFSTLEIQRTEQGDSAMYLCASSLGGAWGAKNIQYFGAGTRLSVL.

The J gene is TRBJ2-3, the V gene TRBV24-1, with D unresolved. The germline V gene has CDR1 KGHDR and CDR2 SFDVKD. V lost 1 base to trimming and J lost 5 bases, with 9 bases between them. The CDR3 runs to 14 residues. This CDR3 reads CATSDFNPRDTQYF. CDR3 nucleotides: TGTGCCACCAGTGATTTCAATCCCAGAGATACGCAGTATTTT.

This clonotype showed up just a few times. The CDR3 is CASSQEGGRAGGYTF. DNA of the CDR3: TGTGCCAGCAGCCAAGAAGGGGGTCGGGCCGGCGGCTACACCTTC. The chain couples TRBV3-1 to TRBJ1-2, with D tentatively TRBD1 (6 bases). Per germline, CDR1 LGHDT and CDR2 YNNKEL (reference sequence). The CDR3 runs 15 residues. The V end lost 0 bases, the J end lost 8 bases, and 16 bases lay between the germline ends.

This clonotype appeared a few times. The J gene is TRBJ2-7, the V gene TRBV5-6, with 8 nucleotides matching TRBD1. Germline-derived CDR1 and CDR2 are SGHDT and YYEEEE. Trimming at V came to 3 bases and at J to 5 bases, leaving 10 bases not matched to a gene. There are 15 residues in the CDR3. CDR3 nucleotide sequence: TGTGCCAGCAGCTCAAGCGACAGGGGAAGGAACGAGCAGTACTTC. As protein: CASSSSDRGRNEQYF.

J is TRBJ2-7 and V is TRBV20-1; D not resolved. This CDR3 comprises 12 residues. V lost 6 bases, J lost 0 bases, and 9 bases lay in between. Looked up from germline, CDR1 is DFQATT and CDR2 is SNEGSKA (reference sequence). As DNA, the CDR3 is TGCAGTGCAGTGTACAGCTCCTACGAGCAGTACTTC. It specifies CSAVYSSYEQYF.

This clonotype was seen only a few times. The CDR3 loop reads CASSYLPGLAGGEQFF. As DNA, the CDR3 is TGTGCCAGCAGTTACTTACCGGGACTAGCGGGGGGTGAGCAGTTCTTC. The chain joins TRBV6-5 to TRBJ2-1; TRBD2 aligns across 15 bases. The ends lost 1 base at V and 9 bases at J; junction bases unmatched: 4. CDR1 is MNHEY, CDR2 SVGAGI, per germline. The CDR3 spans 16 residues.

This clonotype appeared a few times. The chain links TRBV6-5 to TRBJ2-3; D is unresolved. CDR1 is MNHEY, CDR2 SVGAGI, per germline. The length of the CDR3 is 15 residues. The germline V and J ends were trimmed by 2 bases and 0 bases, with 9 bases remaining between them. Here the CDR3 reads CASSYNGPSTDTQYF. CDR3 DNA: TGTGCCAGCAGTTACAACGGACCTAGCACAGATACGCAGTATTTT.